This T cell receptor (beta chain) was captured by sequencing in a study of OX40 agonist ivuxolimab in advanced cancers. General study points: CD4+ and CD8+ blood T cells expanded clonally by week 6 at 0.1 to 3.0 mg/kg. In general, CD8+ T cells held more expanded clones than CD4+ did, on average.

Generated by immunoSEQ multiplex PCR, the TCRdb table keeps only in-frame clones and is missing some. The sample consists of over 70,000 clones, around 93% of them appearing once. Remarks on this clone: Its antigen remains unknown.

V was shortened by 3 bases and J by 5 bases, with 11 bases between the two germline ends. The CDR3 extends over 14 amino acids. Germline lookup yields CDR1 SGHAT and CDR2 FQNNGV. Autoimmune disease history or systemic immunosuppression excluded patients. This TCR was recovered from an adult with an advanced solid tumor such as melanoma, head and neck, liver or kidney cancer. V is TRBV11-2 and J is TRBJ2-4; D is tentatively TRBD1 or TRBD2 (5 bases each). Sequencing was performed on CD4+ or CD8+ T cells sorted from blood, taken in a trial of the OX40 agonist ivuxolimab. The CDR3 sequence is CASSFWDGENIQYF. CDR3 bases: TGTGCCAGCAGCTTCTGGGACGGGGAAAACATTCAGTACTTC.